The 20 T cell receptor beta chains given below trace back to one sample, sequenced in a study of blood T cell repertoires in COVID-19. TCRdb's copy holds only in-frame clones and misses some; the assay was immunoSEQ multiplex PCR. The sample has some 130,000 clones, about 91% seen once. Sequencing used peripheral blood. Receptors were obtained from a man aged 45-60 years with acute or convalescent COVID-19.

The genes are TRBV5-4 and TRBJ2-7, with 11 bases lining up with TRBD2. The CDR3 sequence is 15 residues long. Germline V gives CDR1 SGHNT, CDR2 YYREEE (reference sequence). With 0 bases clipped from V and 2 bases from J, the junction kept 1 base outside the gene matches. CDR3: CASSLGLAGTYEQYF. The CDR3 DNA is TGTGCCAGCAGCTTGGGACTAGCGGGAACCTACGAGCAGTACTTC.

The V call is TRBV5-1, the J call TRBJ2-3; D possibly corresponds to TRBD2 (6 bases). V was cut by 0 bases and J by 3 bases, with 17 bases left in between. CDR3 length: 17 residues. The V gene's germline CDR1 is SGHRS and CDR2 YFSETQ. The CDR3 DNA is TGCGCCAGCAGCTTGGAGTTTAGCGGCTCGGGGACAGATACGCAGTATTTT. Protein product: CASSLEFSGSGTDTQYF.

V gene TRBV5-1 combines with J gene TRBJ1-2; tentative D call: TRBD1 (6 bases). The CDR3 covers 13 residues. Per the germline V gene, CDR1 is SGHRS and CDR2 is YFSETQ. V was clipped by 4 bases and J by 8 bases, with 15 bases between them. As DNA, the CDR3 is TGCGCCAGCAGCCCTGACAGGATCGGCGGCTACACCTTC. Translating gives CASSPDRIGGYTF.

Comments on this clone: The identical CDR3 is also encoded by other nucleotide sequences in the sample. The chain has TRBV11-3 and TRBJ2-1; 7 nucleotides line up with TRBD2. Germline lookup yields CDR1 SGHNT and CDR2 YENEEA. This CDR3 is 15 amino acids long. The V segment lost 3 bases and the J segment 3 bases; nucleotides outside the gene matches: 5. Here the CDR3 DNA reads TGTGCCAGCAGCTTGGGAGGGGCGAGCTACAATGAGCAGTTCTTC. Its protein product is CASSLGGASYNEQFF.

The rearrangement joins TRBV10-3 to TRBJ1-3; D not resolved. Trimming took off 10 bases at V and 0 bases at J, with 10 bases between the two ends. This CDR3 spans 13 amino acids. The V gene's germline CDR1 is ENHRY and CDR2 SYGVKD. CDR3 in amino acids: CANRAFSGNTIYF. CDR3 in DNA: TGTGCCAACCGAGCCTTCTCTGGAAACACCATATATTTT.

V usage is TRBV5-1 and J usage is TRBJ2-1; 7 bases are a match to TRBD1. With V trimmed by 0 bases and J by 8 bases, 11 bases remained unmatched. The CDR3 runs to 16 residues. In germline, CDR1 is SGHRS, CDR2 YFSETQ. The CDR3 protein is CASSLARTGRTDEQFF. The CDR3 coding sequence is TGCGCCAGCAGCTTGGCGAGGACAGGCAGGACCGATGAGCAGTTCTTC.

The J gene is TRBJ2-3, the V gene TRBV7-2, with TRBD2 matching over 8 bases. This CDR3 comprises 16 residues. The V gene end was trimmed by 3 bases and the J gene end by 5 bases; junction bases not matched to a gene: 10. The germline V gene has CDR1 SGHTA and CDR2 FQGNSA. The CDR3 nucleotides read TGTGCCAGCAGCTTCGGTCCAGCGGGAGTGGTAGATACGCAGTATTTT. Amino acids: CASSFGPAGVVDTQYF.

The CDR3, as DNA: TGTGCCAGCAGCTTAAGTCAGGGCAGACAAGAGACCCAGTACTTC. It specifies CASSLSQGRQETQYF. V is TRBV7-8 and J is TRBJ2-5; TRBD1 might be the D (5 bases). The CDR3 extends over 15 amino acids. Trimming removed 2 bases from V and 2 bases from J, with 12 bases in between. Germline V gives CDR1 SGHVS, CDR2 FQNEAQ.

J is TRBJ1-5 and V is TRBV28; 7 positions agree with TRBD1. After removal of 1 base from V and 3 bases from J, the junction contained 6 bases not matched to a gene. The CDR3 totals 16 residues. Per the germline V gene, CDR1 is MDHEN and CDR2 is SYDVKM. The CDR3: CASSLFGRGANQPQHF. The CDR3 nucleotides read TGTGCCAGCAGTTTATTCGGCAGGGGGGCCAATCAGCCCCAGCATTTT.

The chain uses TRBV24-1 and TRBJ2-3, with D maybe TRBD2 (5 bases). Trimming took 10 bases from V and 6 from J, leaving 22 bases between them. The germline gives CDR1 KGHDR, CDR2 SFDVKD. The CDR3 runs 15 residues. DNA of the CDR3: TGTGCCACTTCGACGTCACAACGCGGGCGGGATACGCAGTATTTT. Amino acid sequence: CATSTSQRGRDTQYF.

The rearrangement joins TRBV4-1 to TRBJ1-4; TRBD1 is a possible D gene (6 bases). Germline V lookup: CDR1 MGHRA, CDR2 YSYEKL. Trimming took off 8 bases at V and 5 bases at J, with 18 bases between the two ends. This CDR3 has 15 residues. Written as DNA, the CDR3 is TGCGCCAGCGACAGGAGCGGGACGAAAAATGAAAAACTGTTTTTT. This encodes CASDRSGTKNEKLFF.

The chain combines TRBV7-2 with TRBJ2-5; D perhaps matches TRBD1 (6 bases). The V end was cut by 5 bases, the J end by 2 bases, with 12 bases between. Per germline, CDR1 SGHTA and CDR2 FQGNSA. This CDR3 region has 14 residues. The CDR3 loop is CASSRRGLQETQYF. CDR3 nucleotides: TGTGCCAGCAGCCGTAGGGGGTTACAAGAGACCCAGTACTTC.

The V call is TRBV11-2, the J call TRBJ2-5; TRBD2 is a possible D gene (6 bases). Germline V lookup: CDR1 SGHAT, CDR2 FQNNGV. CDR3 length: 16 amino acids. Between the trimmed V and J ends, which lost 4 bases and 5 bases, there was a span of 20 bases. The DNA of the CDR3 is TGTGCCAGCAGCTCTACCGGGATCTCGAGCGGGGAGACCCAGTACTTC. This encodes CASSSTGISSGETQYF.

In DNA, the CDR3 is TGTGCCAGCAGTGGAAACAGGGTAGGGGCCTACGAGCAGTACTTC. Amino acids: CASSGNRVGAYEQYF. The chain is built from TRBV2 and TRBJ2-7, with a weak D call TRBD1 (6 bases). The CDR3 consists of 15 residues. CDR1 is SNHLY, CDR2 FYNNEI, per germline. The V end was cut by 4 bases, the J end by 2 bases, with 15 bases between.

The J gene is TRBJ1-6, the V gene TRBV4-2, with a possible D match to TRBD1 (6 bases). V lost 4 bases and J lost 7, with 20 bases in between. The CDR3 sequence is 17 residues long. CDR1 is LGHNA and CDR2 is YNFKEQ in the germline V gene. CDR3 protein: CASSPTQDRPKNSPLHF. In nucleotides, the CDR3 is TGTGCCAGCAGCCCCACACAAGACAGGCCCAAAAATTCACCCCTCCACTTT.

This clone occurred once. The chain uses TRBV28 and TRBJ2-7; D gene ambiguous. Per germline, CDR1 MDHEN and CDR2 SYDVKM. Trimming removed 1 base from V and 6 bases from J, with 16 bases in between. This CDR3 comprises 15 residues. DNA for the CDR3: TGTGCCAGCAGTTTATTCTCCCTAGGATTTGGCGAGCAGTACTTC. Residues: CASSLFSLGFGEQYF.

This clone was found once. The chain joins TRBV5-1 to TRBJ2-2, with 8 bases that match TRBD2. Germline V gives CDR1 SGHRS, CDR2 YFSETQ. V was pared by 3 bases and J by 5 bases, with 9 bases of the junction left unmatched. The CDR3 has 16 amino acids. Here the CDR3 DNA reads TGCGCCAGCAGCTCCCTAGGAGCGGGGGTAACCGGGGAGCTGTTTTTT. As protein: CASSSLGAGVTGELFF.

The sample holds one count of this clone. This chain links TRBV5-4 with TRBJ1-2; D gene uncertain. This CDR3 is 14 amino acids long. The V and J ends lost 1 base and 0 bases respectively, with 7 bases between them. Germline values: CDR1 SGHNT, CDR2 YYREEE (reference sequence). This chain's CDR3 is CASSLPHTNYGYTF. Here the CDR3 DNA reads TGTGCCAGCAGCTTGCCCCACACTAACTATGGCTACACCTTC. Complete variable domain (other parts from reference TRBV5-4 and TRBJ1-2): ETGVTQSPTHLIKTRGQQVTLRCSSQSGHNTVSWYQQALGQGPQFIFQYYREEENGRGNFPPRFSGLQFPNYSSELNVNALELDDSALYLCASSLPHTNYGYTFGSGTRLTVV.

CDR3 nucleotide sequence: TGTGCCAGCAGCTTATTAGAGGGATTAGGGGGCTACACCTTC. It is translated as CASSLLEGLGGYTF. V usage is TRBV7-9 and J usage is TRBJ1-2; D remains ambiguous. This CDR3 has 14 residues. Trimming cost V 2 bases and J 8 bases, with 15 bases left between them. CDR1 and CDR2 from the germline V gene are SEHNR and FQNEAQ (reference sequence).

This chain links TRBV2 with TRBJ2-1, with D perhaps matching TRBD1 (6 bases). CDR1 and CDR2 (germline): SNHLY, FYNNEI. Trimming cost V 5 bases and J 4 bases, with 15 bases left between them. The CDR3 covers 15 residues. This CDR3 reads CASSPEGQTYNEQFF. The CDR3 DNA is TGTGCCAGCAGTCCCGAAGGACAGACTTACAATGAGCAGTTCTTC.